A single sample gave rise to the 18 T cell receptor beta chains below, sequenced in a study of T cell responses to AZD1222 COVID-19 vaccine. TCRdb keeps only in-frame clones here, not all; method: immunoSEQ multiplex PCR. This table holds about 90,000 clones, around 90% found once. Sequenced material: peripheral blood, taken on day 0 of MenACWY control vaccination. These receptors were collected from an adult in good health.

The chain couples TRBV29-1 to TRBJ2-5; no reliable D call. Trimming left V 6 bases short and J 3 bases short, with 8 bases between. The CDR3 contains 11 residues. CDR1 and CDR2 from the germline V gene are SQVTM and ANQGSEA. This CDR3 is CSVTEKETQYF. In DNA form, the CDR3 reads TGCAGCGTGACCGAGAAAGAGACCCAGTACTTC.

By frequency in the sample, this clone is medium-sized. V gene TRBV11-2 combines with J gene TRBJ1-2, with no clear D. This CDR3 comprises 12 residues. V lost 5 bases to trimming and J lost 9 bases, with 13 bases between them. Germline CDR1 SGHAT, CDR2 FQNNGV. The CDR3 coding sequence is TGTGCCAGCAGCCTTGTGACGACACGCTACACCTTC. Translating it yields CASSLVTTRYTF.

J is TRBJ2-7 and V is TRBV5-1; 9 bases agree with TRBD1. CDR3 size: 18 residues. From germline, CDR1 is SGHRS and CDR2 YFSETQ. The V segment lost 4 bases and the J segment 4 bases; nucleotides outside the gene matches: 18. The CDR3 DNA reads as TGCGCCAGCAGCCCAGGGACAGGGTTGGGGGGTGTTACTTACGAGCAGTACTTC. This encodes CASSPGTGLGGVTYEQYF. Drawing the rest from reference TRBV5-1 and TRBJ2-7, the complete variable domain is KAGVTQTPRYLIKTRGQQVTLSCSPISGHRSVSWYQQTPGQGLQFLFEYFSETQRNKGNFPGRFSGRQFSNSRSEMNVSTLELGDSALYLCASSPGTGLGGVTYEQYFGPGTRLTVT.

CDR3 in amino acids: CASSPGTHYSPLHF. The CDR3 region has the DNA TGTGCCAGCAGTCCCGGGACTCACTATTCACCCCTCCACTTT. The chain recombines TRBV28 with TRBJ1-6, with D tentatively TRBD1 (5 bases). This CDR3 is 14 amino acids long. Trimming took 5 bases from V and 8 from J, leaving 13 bases between them. The germline gives CDR1 MDHEN, CDR2 SYDVKM. Drawing the rest from reference TRBV28 and TRBJ1-6, the complete variable domain is DVKVTQSSRYLVKRTGEKVFLECVQDMDHENMFWYRQDPGLGLRLIYFSYDVKMKEKGDIPEGYSVSREKKERFSLILESASTNQTSMYLCASSPGTHYSPLHFGNGTRLTVT.

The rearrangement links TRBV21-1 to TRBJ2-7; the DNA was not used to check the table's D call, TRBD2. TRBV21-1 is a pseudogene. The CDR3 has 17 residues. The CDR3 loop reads CATQPFRGQGGSYEQYF. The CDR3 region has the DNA TGTGCCACCCAACCCTTTCGGGGCCAGGGAGGGTCCTACGAGCAGTACTTC.

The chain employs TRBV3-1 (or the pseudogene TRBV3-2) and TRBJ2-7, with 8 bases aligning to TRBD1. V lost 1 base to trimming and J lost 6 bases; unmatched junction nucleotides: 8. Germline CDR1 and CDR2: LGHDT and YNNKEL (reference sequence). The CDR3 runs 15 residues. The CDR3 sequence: CASSQGTGKDSEQYF. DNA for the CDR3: TGTGCCAGCAGCCAAGGGACAGGGAAGGACAGCGAGCAGTACTTC.

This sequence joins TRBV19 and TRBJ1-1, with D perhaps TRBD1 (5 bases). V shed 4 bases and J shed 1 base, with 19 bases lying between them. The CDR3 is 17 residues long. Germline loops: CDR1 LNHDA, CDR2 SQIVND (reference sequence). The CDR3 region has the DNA TGTGCCAGTAGTACCCTATCCGACAGTTTCCCGAACACTGAAGCTTTCTTT. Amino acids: CASSTLSDSFPNTEAFF. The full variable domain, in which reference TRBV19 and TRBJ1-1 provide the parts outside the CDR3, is DGGITQSPKYLFRKEGQNVTLSCEQNLNHDAMYWYRQDPGQGLRLIYYSQIVNDFQKGDIAEGYSVSREKKESFPLTVTSAQKNPTAFYLCASSTLSDSFPNTEAFFGQGTRLTVV.

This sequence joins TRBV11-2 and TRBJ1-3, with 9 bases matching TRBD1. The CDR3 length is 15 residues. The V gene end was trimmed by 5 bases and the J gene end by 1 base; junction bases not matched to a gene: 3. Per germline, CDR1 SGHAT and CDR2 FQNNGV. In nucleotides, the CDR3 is TGTGCCAGCAGCGAGACAGGGGGTTCTGGAAACACCATATATTTT. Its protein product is CASSETGGSGNTIYF.

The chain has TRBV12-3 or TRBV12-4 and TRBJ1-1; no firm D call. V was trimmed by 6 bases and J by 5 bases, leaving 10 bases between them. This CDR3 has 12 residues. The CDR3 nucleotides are TGTGCCAGCAGCCTTACCGGGACTGAAGCTTTCTTT. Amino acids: CASSLTGTEAFF.

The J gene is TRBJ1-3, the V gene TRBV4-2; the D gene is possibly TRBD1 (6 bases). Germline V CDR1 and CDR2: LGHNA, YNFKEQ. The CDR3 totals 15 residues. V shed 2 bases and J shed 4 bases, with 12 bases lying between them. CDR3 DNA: TGTGCCAGCAGCCAACAACCGGGGGCAGGAAACACCATATATTTT. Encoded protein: CASSQQPGAGNTIYF.

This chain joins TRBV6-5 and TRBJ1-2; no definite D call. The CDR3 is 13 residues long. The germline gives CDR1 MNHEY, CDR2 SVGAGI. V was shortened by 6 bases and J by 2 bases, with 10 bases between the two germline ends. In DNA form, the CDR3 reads TGTGCCAGCAGATTACACGGGAACTATGGCTACACCTTC. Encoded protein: CASRLHGNYGYTF.

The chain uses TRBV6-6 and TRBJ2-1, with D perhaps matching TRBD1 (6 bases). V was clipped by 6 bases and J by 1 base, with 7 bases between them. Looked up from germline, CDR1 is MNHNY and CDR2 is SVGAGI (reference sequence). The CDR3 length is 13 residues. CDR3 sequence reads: CASSRGSYNEQFF. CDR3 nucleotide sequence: TGTGCCAGCAGCAGGGGATCCTACAATGAGCAGTTCTTC.

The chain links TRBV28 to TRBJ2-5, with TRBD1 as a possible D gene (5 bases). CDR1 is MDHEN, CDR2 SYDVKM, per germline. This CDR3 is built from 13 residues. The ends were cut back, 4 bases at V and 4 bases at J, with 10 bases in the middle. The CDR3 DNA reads TGTGCCAGCAGTTCCCAGGGTGGAGAGACCCAGTACTTC. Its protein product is CASSSQGGETQYF.

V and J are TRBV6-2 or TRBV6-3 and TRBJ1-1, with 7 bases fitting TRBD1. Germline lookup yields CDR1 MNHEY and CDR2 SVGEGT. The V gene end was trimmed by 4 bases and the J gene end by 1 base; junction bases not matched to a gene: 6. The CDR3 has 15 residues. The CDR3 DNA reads TGTGCCAGCAGTTCACCGACAGGGAAGAACACTGAAGCTTTCTTT. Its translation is CASSSPTGKNTEAFF.

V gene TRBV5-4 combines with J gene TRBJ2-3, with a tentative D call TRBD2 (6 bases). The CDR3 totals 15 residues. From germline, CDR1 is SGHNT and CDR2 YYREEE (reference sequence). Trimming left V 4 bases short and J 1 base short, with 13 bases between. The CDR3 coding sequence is TGTGCCAGCAGCCCAGATGCGGGACGCACAGATACGCAGTATTTT. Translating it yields CASSPDAGRTDTQYF.

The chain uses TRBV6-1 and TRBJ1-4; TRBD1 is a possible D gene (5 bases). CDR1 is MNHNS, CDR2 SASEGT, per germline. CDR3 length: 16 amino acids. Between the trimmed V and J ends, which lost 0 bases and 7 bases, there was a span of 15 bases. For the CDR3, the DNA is TGTGCCAGCAGTGAAGCGATGGACCCAGGGAGTGAAAAACTGTTTTTT. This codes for CASSEAMDPGSEKLFF.

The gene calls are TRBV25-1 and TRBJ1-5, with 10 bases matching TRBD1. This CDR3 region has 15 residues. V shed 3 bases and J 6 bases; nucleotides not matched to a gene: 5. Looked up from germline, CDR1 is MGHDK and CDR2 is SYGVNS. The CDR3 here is CASSDGQGVLQPQHF. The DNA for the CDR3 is TGTGCCAGCAGTGACGGACAGGGGGTTCTTCAGCCCCAGCATTTT. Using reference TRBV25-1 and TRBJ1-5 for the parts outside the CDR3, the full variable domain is EADIYQTPRYLVIGTGKKITLECSQTMGHDKMYWYQQDPGMELHLIHYSYGVNSTEKGDLSSESTVSRIRTEHFPLTLESARPSHTSQYLCASSDGQGVLQPQHFGDGTRLSIL.

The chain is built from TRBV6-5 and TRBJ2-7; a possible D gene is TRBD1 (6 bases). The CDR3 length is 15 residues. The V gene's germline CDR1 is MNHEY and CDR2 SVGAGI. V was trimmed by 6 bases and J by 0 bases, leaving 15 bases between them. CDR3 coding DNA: TGTGCCAGCAGAGCAACAGGGTCGGCCTCCTACGAGCAGTACTTC. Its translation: CASRATGSASYEQYF.